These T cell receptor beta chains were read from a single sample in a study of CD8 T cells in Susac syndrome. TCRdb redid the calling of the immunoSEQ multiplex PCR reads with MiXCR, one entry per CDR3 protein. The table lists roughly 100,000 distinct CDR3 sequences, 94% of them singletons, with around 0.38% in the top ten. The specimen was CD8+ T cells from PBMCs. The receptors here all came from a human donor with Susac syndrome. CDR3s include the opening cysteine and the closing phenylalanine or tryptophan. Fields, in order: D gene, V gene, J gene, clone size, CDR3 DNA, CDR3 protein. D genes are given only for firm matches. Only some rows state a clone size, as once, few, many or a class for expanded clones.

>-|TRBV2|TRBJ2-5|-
TGTGCCAGCATGCGGGGACAAGAGACCCAGTACTTC
CASMRGQETQYF
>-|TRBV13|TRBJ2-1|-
TGTGCCAGCAGCTCGGGCGGACCGGGTAGGGACAATGAGCAGTTCTTC
CASSSGGPGRDNEQFF
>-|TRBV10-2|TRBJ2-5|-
TGCGCCAGCAGTGAGGGCCCGCAGGGGCGGGGAGAGACCCAGTACTTC
CASSEGPQGRGETQYF
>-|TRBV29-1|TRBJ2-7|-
TGCAGCGTTGAATCCTGGGGAGGGGGCGCATGGGGGGAGCAGTACTTC
CSVESWGGGAWGEQYF
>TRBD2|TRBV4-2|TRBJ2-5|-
TGTGCCAGCAGCCAAGATCTTCTAGCGGGAGAACAAGAGACCCAGTACTTC
CASSQDLLAGEQETQYF
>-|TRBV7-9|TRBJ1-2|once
TGTGCCAGCAGCCCTCCGGGTGCTTCCTATGGCTACACCTTC
CASSPPGASYGYTF
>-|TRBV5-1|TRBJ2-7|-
TGCGCCAGCAGCCATGACAGTACGGGGCAGTACTTC
CASSHDSTGQYF
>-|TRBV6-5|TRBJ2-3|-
TGTGCCAGCAGTTACGGACAGTCCACAGATACGCAGTATTTT
CASSYGQSTDTQYF
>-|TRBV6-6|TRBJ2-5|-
TGTGCCAGCAGTCCATACCAAGAGACCCAGTACTTC
CASSPYQETQYF
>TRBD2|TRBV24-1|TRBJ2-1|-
TGTGCCACCAGGGGGAGGGATGGTGAGCAGTTCTTC
CATRGRDGEQFF
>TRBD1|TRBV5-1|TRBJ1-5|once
TGCGCCAGCAGCTTGGATCCAGGGGGACAGCCCCAGCATTTT
CASSLDPGGQPQHF
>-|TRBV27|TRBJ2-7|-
TGTGCCAGCAGTGCCCTCCATGAAAAGGACGGCGAGCAGTACTTC
CASSALHEKDGEQYF
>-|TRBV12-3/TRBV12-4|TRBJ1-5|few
TGTGCCAGCAGTCTCGAGGGGAATAATCAGCCCCAGCATTTT
CASSLEGNNQPQHF
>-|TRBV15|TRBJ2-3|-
TGTGCCACCAGCAGAGTATTCAAAGATACGCAGTATTTT
CATSRVFKDTQYF
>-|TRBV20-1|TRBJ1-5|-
TGCAGTGCTAGAGATCTTAGGGATAGCAATCAGCCCCAGCATTTT
CSARDLRDSNQPQHF
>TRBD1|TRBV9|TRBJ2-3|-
TGTGCCAGCAGCGAACAGGGGTCCACAGATACGCAGTATTTT
CASSEQGSTDTQYF
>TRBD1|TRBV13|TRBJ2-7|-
TGTGCCAGCAGCTTGACAGGGCTGATAGGTCGCGAGCAGTACTTC
CASSLTGLIGREQYF
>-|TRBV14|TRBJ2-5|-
TGTGCCAGCAGCCCGTGGGGGGCGGCCGACCAAGAGACCCAGTACTTC
CASSPWGAADQETQYF
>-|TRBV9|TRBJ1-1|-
TGTGCCAGCAGCCCTCCGGGATTTCCTGAAGCTTTCTTT
CASSPPGFPEAFF
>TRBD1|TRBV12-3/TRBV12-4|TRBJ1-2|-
TGTGCCAGCAGTACGGGACAGGGCCACTATGGCTACACCTTC
CASSTGQGHYGYTF
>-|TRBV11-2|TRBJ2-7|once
TGTGCCAGCAGCTTAGGGGATAGGGGCGAGCAGTACTTC
CASSLGDRGEQYF
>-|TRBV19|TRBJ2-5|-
TGTGCCAGTATTTCCGAGAAGAAGACCCAGTACTTC
CASISEKKTQYF
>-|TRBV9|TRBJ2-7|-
TGTGCCAGCAGCGTAGAGGACTCCTCCTACGAGCAGTACTTC
CASSVEDSSYEQYF
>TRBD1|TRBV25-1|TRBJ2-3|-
TGTGCCACCGGGACAGGGGTTAGCACAGATACGCAGTATTTT
CATGTGVSTDTQYF
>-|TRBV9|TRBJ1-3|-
TGTGCCAGTCGCCCGTCCCCTGGAAACACCATATATTTT
CASRPSPGNTIYF
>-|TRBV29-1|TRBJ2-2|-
TGCAGCGTTGAAGGCCCCTGGGCCGGGGAGCTGTTTTTT
CSVEGPWAGELFF
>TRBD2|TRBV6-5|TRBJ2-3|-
TGTGCCAGCAGTTACTCGACTAGCGGGGTTTCAGATACGCAGTATTTT
CASSYSTSGVSDTQYF
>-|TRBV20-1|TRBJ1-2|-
TGCAGTGCTAGAGATTGGACACGCCCCTATGGCTACACCTTC
CSARDWTRPYGYTF
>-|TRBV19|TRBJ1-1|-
TGTGCCAGTAGTATAGGACAGCTAGCTGAAGCTTTCTTT
CASSIGQLAEAFF
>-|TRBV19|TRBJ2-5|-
TGTGCCAGTAGTACACAGGGAAGGGAGACCCAGTACTTC
CASSTQGRETQYF
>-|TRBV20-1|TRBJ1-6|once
TGCAGTGCAAAAAAATCTTCACCCCTCCACTTT
CSAKKSSPLHF
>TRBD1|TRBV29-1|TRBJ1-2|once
TGCAGCGTTGAAGCGCTCACAGGGGAGGACTATGGCTACACCTTC
CSVEALTGEDYGYTF
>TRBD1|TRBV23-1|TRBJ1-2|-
TGCGCCAGCAGTCTCAGGACAGGGTGGGCCTATGGCTACACCTTC
CASSLRTGWAYGYTF
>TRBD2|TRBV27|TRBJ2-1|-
TGTGCCAGCAGTTCTGGACTAGCGGGGGGTAGGGAGCAGTTCTTC
CASSSGLAGGREQFF
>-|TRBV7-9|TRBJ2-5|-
TGTGCCAGCAGCCCGCCCGGACTACTCCAAGAGACCCAGTACTTC
CASSPPGLLQETQYF
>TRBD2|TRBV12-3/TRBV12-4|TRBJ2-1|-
TGTGCCAGCAGTCGGACTAGCGGGGAGATGTACAATGAGCAGTTCTTC
CASSRTSGEMYNEQFF
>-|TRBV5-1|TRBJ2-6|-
TGCGCCAGCACCCTCCTTACAGGGGAGGGTCCCCTCTCTGGGGCCAACGTCCTGACTTTC
CASTLLTGEGPLSGANVLTF
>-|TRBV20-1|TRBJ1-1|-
TGCAGTGCCACAGGAGCTTTCTTT
CSATGAFF
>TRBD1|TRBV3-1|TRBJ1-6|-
TGTGCCAGCAGCGAGGGACAGCCAGAGGGCAATTCACCCCTCCACTTT
CASSEGQPEGNSPLHF
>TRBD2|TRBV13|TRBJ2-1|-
TGTGCCAGCAGCTGGGCCGGGACTAGTGTTGTAAGTAGCTCCTACAATGAGCAGTTCTTC
CASSWAGTSVVSSSYNEQFF
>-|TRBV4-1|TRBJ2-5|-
TGCGCCAGCAGCCCTAGGGAGTTGGGTGAGACCCAGTACTTC
CASSPRELGETQYF
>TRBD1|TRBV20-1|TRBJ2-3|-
TGCAGTCCGACAGGGGTTGGAAATACGCAGTATTTT
CSPTGVGNTQYF